This is a list of T cell receptor beta chains from one sample in a study of shared clonotypes between healthy human individuals. The method was immunoSEQ multiplex PCR; TCRdb's version includes in-frame clones alone and lacks a portion of them. Of about 580,000 clones in the sample, 95% to 98% are singletons; the top ten hold more than 0.3%. Specimen: naive CD8+ T cells sorted from blood. The receptors come from a man aged 30 to 45 in good health. The CDR3 runs from the conserved cysteine through the conserved F or W. The D gene is left open where the match is weak. Size tells how often a clone was seen (once, few, many) or the class of an expanded clone, and some rows leave it out.

j_call clone_size d_call v_call cdr3_nt cdr3_aa
TRBJ1-2 once NA TRBV4-3 TGCGCCAGCAGCCAAGATATAGGGGCGGCTCCCATCGGCTACACCTTC CASSQDIGAAPIGYTF
TRBJ2-5 once NA TRBV7-9 TGTGCCAGCAGCCCACGGTTAGAGAGGCAAGAGACCCAGTACTTC CASSPRLERQETQYF
TRBJ2-5 NA NA TRBV25-1 TGTACCAGCAGCCCCTGGGGGAGCTCAGAGACCCAGTACTTC CTSSPWGSSETQYF
TRBJ1-1 NA NA TRBV2 TGTGCCAGCAGTGAAGCGAATCGAGGGGTAGAAGCTTTCTTT CASSEANRGVEAFF
TRBJ2-2 NA TRBD2 TRBV27 TGTGCCAGCAGTTTGAGAGGGACTAGCGCTTATTCGAACACCGGGGAGCTGTTTTTT CASSLRGTSAYSNTGELFF
TRBJ2-7 NA NA TRBV27 TGTGCCAGCAGTTTAAGGGCGGCGTACGAGCAGTACTTC CASSLRAAYEQYF
TRBJ2-1 NA NA TRBV11-2 TGTGCCAGCAGCTTAGCATCCTACAATGAGCAGTTCTTC CASSLASYNEQFF
TRBJ2-1 NA NA TRBV6-6 TGTGCCAGCAGCCTGAGCTCGGCCCCCACCAATGAGCAGTTCTTC CASSLSSAPTNEQFF
TRBJ2-7 once TRBD2 TRBV28 TGTGCCAGCAGCGGACTAGCAAGCTCCTACGAGCAGTACTTC CASSGLASSYEQYF
TRBJ1-2 NA TRBD1 TRBV15 TGTGCCACCAGCAGAGGACAGGGGGATGGCTACACCTTC CATSRGQGDGYTF
TRBJ2-7 NA NA TRBV7-9 TGTGCCAGCAGCTCTCGGACCGCCTACGAGCAGTACTTC CASSSRTAYEQYF
TRBJ2-7 NA NA TRBV5-4 TGTGCCAGCAGCTTGGGGACAGACTACGAGCAGTACTTC CASSLGTDYEQYF
TRBJ2-5 NA NA TRBV9 TGTGCCAGCAGCGTAAGGGGACAAGAGACCCAGTACTTC CASSVRGQETQYF
TRBJ1-2 NA NA TRBV15 TGTGCCACCAGCAGAGATATCTGGGAGCCAACTAATAACTATGGCTACACCTTC CATSRDIWEPTNNYGYTF
TRBJ1-5 NA NA TRBV9 TGTGCCAGCAGCAAGGGGGATAGCAATCAGCCCCAGCATTTT CASSKGDSNQPQHF
TRBJ2-3 NA TRBD2 TRBV19 TGTGCCAGTAGTATGACTAGCGGGAGTTCAGATACGCAGTATTTT CASSMTSGSSDTQYF
TRBJ2-7 NA TRBD2 TRBV5-5 TGTGCCAGCAGCTTGGCTACTAGCGGGTTTTACGAGCAGTACTTC CASSLATSGFYEQYF
TRBJ2-5 NA NA TRBV29-1 TGCAGCGTTATTGGGGAGGAGGGGGGAGAGACCCAGTACTTC CSVIGEEGGETQYF
TRBJ1-1 NA NA TRBV7-6 TGTGCCAGCCTCCCAGTCGGGGGCGCGGGTAACACTGAAGCTTTCTTT CASLPVGGAGNTEAFF
TRBJ1-1 NA TRBD1 TRBV11-2 TGTGCCAGCAGCTTAGGTAACAGGGGCGAAAACATGAACACTGAAGCTTTCTTT CASSLGNRGENMNTEAFF
TRBJ1-5 NA NA TRBV11-2 TGTGCCAGCAGTCACCGTTCGGGCATCAATCAGCCCCAGCATTTT CASSHRSGINQPQHF
TRBJ2-1 NA NA TRBV6-5 TGTGCCAGCAGTTATGGACAGTGGAGTGAGCAGTTCTTC CASSYGQWSEQFF
TRBJ2-1 NA TRBD2 TRBV27 TGTGCCAGCAGCCGGACTAGCGGATACAATGAGCAGTTCTTC CASSRTSGYNEQFF
TRBJ2-1 NA NA TRBV27 TGTGCCACCGAGACTAGAAATGAGCAGTTCTTC CATETRNEQFF
TRBJ2-3 NA NA TRBV7-9 TGTGCCAGCAGCTTTAGGGGCCGCCACACAGATACGCAGTATTTT CASSFRGRHTDTQYF
TRBJ1-2 NA TRBD1 TRBV4-2 TGTGCCAGCAGCCAAGAGCTAGAGACAGGGGTTGGCTACACCTTC CASSQELETGVGYTF
TRBJ1-1 NA NA TRBV29-1 TGCAGCGCAAGGGACGGCAGAAGACTTGAAGCTTTCTTT CSARDGRRLEAFF
TRBJ1-4 NA TRBD1 TRBV6-6 TGTGCCAGCAGTGGAACAGGGGGCGGGGAAAAACTGTTTTTT CASSGTGGGEKLFF
TRBJ2-7 NA NA TRBV19 TGTGCCAGTAGTATCCCGGGGTCCCCGCCCTACGAGCAGTACTTC CASSIPGSPPYEQYF
TRBJ2-1 NA TRBD2 TRBV7-2 TGTGCCAGCAGCGGGACTAGCGGGGCAAATCGAAACCCCTACAATGAGCAGTTCTTC CASSGTSGANRNPYNEQFF
TRBJ2-5 NA TRBD2 TRBV9 TGTGCCAGCAGCTTCCGGGACACACTCCTAGGACTAGCGGGCTGCCCCCTTGGTGAGACCCAGTACTTC CASSFRDTLLGLAGCPLGETQYF
TRBJ2-1 NA TRBD2 TRBV28 TGTGCCAGCAGTTTGGTGGGACTAGCGTTGGGGTTCTTC CASSLVGLALGFF
TRBJ1-1 NA NA TRBV29-1 TGCAGCGTTTTTAGGGAAAACACTGAAGCTTTCTTT CSVFRENTEAFF
TRBJ2-1 NA NA TRBV7-7 TGTGCCAGCAGCCCTAATCGGGTCACTTCCTACAATGAGCAGTTCTTC CASSPNRVTSYNEQFF
TRBJ2-5 NA NA TRBV5-1 TGCGCCAGCAGCTTTCGTCGAGAGACCCAGTACTTC CASSFRRETQYF
TRBJ2-7 NA NA TRBV30 TGTGCCTGGAGGGAAGAGACAGCTCACTACGAGCAGTACTTC CAWREETAHYEQYF
TRBJ2-7 NA NA TRBV2 TGTGCCAGCAGTGACTGGACACTCACCTACGAGCAGTACTTC CASSDWTLTYEQYF
TRBJ1-5 NA NA TRBV6-4 TGTGCCAGCAGTGACGCCGGGACGGCGTTCGGTCAGCCCCAGCATTTT CASSDAGTAFGQPQHF
TRBJ2-7 NA NA TRBV6-5 TGTGCCAGCAGTAATGGACGGATATACGAGCAGTACTTC CASSNGRIYEQYF
TRBJ1-2 NA NA TRBV29-1 TGCAGCGTTGAAAAGGGGTTGGGGGCGGAAGTCTATGGCTACACCTTC CSVEKGLGAEVYGYTF
TRBJ1-2 NA TRBD1 TRBV7-9 TGTGCCAGCAGCGACAGACAGGGGGCAGGCTACACCTTC CASSDRQGAGYTF
TRBJ2-1 NA NA TRBV2 TGTGCCAGCAGTTTGGATGAGCAGTTCTTC CASSLDEQFF
TRBJ1-1 once NA TRBV5-5 TGTGCCAGCAGCTTGGTTGATACTGAAGCTTTCTTT CASSLVDTEAFF
TRBJ2-7 NA NA TRBV18 TGTGCCAGCTCACCTTCCCTCTACGAGCAGTACTTC CASSPSLYEQYF
TRBJ2-7 NA TRBD2 TRBV11-2 TGTGCCAGCAGCTTTGGGGGGGATTTGTACGAGCAGTACTTC CASSFGGDLYEQYF
TRBJ2-1 NA NA TRBV7-9 TGTGCCAGCAGCTTAGATACTGAGCAGTTCTTC CASSLDTEQFF
TRBJ2-5 NA TRBD2 TRBV18 TGTGCCAGCTCACCACTAGCGGGCTTCCCTCAAGAGACCCAGTACTTC CASSPLAGFPQETQYF
TRBJ2-3 NA TRBD2 TRBV7-2 TGTGCCAGCAGCAAATTAGCGGGAGCTAGGTCAGATACGCAGTATTTT CASSKLAGARSDTQYF
TRBJ1-5 NA NA TRBV6-1 TGTGCCAGCAGGGAGCTGGGAAGTCAGCCCCAGCATTTT CASRELGSQPQHF
TRBJ2-1 NA TRBD2 TRBV9 TGTGCCAGCAGCGTAGCTACGGGAGGAGGTGAGCAGTTCTTC CASSVATGGGEQFF
TRBJ2-1 NA NA TRBV9 TGTGCCAGCAGCGGCGGACTCACCCCCCGATCCTACAATGAGCAGTTCTTC CASSGGLTPRSYNEQFF
TRBJ1-4 NA NA TRBV5-6 TGTGCCAGCAGCTTGGGGGCCACTTCTAATGAAAAACTGTTTTTT CASSLGATSNEKLFF
TRBJ1-2 NA NA TRBV29-1 TGCAGCGTTGAAAATCGGGCTATGGATGGCTACACCTTC CSVENRAMDGYTF
TRBJ2-7 once TRBD2 TRBV28 TGTGCCAGCAGTTCCAACGGACTAGCGAAACCCTACGAGCAGTACTTC CASSSNGLAKPYEQYF
TRBJ2-7 NA NA TRBV11-2 TGTGCCAGCAGCTTAGGGGCAGGGGCCTACGAGCAGTACTTC CASSLGAGAYEQYF
TRBJ2-1 NA TRBD2 TRBV5-1 TGCGCCAGCAGCCACGGGACTAGCGGTTACAATGAGCAGTTCTTC CASSHGTSGYNEQFF
TRBJ2-2 NA TRBD2 TRBV6-5 TGTGCCAGCAGTTCTAGCGGGAACACCGGGGAGCTGTTTTTT CASSSSGNTGELFF